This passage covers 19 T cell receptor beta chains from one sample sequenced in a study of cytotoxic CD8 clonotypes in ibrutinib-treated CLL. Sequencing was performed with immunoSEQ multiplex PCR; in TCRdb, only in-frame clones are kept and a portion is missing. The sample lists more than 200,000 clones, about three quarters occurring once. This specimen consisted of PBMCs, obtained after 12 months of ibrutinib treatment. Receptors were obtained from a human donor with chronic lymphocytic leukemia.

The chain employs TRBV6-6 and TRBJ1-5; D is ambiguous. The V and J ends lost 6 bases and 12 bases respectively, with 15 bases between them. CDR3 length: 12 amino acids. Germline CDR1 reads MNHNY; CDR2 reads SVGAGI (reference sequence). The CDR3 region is CASSEQARLQHF. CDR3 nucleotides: TGTGCCAGCAGCGAGCAGGCACGGCTCCAGCATTTT.

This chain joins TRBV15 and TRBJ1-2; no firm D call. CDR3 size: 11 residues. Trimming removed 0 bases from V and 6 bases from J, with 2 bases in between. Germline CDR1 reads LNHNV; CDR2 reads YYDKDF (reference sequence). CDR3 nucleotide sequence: TGTGCCACCAGCAGAGACCATGGCTACACCTTC. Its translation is CATSRDHGYTF.

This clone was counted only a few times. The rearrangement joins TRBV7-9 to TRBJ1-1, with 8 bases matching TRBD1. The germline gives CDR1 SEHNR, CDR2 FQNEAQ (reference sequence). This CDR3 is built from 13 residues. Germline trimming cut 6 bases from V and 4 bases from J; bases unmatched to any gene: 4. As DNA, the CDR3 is TGTGCCAGCAGTGACAGGGGACGCACTGAAGCTTTCTTT. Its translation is CASSDRGRTEAFF.

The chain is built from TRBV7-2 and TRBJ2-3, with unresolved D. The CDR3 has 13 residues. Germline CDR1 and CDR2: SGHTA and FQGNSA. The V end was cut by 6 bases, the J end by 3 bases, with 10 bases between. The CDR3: CASSSWETDTQYF. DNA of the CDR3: TGTGCCAGCAGTTCATGGGAAACAGATACGCAGTATTTT.

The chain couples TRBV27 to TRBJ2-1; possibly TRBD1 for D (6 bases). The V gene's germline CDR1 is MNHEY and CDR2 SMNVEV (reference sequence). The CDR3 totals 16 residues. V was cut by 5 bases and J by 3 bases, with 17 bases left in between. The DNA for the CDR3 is TGTGCCAGCAGTCGTGGGACACCCTCGGGCTACAATGAGCAGTTCTTC. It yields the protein CASSRGTPSGYNEQFF.

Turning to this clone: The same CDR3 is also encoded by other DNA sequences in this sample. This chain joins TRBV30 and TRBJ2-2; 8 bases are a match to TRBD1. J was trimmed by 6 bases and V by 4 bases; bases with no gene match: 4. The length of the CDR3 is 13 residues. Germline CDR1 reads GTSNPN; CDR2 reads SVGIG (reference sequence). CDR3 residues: CAWTPGGPGELFF. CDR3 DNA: TGTGCCTGGACCCCAGGGGGCCCCGGGGAGCTGTTTTTT.

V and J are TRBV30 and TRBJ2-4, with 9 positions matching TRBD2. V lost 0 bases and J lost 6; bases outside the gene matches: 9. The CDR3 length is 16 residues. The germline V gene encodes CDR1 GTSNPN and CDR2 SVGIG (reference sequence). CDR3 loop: CAWSVSWDSGRNIQYF. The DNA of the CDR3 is TGTGCCTGGAGTGTAAGTTGGGATAGCGGGAGAAACATTCAGTACTTC.

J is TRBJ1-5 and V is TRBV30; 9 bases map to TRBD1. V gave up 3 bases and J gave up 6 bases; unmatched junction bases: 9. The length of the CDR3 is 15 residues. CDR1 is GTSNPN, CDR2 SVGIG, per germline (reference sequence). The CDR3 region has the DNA TGTGCCTGGAGGGGACACAGGGGGCCTAGTCAGCCCCAGCATTTT. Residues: CAWRGHRGPSQPQHF.

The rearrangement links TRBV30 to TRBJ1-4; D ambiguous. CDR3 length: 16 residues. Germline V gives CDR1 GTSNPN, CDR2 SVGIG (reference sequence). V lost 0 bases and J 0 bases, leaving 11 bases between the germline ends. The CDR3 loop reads CAWSVALQATNEKLFF. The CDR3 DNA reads TGTGCCTGGAGTGTAGCCCTGCAGGCAACTAATGAAAAACTGTTTTTT.

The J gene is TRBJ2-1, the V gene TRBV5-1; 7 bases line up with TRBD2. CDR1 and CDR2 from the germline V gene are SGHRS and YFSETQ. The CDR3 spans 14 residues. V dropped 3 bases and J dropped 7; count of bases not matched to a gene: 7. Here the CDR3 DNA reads TGCGCCAGCAGCTGGAGCGGGGTAGGAAATGAGCAGTTCTTC. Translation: CASSWSGVGNEQFF.

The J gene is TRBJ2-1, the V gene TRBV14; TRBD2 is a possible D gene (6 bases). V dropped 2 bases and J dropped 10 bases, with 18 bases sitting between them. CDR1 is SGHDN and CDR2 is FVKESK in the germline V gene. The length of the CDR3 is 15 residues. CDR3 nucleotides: TGTGCCAGCAGCCAAAACCTTCGAGCGGGCGGGGAGCAGTTCTTC. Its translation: CASSQNLRAGGEQFF.

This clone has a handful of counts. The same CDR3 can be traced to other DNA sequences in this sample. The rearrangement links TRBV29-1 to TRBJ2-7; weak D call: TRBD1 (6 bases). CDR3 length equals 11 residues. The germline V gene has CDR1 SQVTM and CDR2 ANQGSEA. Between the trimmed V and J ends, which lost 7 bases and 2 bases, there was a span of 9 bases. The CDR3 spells CSAGTPYEQYF. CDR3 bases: TGCAGCGCCGGGACACCCTACGAGCAGTACTTC.

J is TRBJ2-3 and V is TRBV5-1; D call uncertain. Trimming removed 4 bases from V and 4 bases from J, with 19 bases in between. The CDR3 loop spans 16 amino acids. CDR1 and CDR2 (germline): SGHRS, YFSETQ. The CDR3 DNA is TGCGCCAGCAGCCCCTCCAGCCAGTTAGGGTCAGATACGCAGTATTTT. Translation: CASSPSSQLGSDTQYF.

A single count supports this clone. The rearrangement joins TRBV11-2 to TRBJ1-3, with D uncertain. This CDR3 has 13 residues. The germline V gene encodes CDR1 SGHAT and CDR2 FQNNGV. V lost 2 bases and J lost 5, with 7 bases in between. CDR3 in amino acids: CASSLSDRNTIYF. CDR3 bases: TGTGCCAGCAGCTTATCGGATCGAAACACCATATATTTT.

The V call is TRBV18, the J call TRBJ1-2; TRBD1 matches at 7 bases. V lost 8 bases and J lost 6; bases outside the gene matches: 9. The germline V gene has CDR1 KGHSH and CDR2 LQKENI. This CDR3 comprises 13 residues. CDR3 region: CASTTGSANGYTF. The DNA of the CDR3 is TGTGCCAGCACGACAGGGAGCGCTAATGGCTACACCTTC.

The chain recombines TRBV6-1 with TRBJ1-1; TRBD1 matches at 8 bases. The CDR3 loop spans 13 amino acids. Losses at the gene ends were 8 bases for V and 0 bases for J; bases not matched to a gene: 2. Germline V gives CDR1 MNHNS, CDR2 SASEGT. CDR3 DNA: TGTGCCAGCCGGGACAGGATGAACACTGAAGCTTTCTTT. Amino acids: CASRDRMNTEAFF.

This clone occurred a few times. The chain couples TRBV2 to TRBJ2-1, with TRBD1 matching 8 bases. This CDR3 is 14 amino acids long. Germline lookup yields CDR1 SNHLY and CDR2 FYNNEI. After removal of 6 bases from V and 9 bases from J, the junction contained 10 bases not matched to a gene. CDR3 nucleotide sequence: TGTGCCAGCAGGGACAGGGTGATGGGGAGTGAGCAGTTCTTC. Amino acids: CASRDRVMGSEQFF.

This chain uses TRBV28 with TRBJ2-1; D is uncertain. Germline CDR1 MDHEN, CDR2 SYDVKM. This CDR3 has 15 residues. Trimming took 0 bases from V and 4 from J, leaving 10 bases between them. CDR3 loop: CASSLWGMQYNEQFF. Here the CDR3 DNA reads TGTGCCAGCAGTTTATGGGGCATGCAGTACAATGAGCAGTTCTTC. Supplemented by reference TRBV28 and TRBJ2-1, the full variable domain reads DVKVTQSSRYLVKRTGEKVFLECVQDMDHENMFWYRQDPGLGLRLIYFSYDVKMKEKGDIPEGYSVSREKKERFSLILESASTNQTSMYLCASSLWGMQYNEQFFGPGTRLTVL.

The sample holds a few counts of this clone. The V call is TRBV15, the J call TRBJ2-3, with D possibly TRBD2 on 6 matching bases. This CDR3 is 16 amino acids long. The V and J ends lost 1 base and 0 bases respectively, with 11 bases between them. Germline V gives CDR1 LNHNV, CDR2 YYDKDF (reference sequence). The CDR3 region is CATSRASGFSTDTQYF. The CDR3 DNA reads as TGTGCCACCAGCAGAGCCAGCGGGTTCAGCACAGATACGCAGTATTTT.